The clone carrying this T cell receptor (beta chain) was observed a few times. Its target is unknown. Sequencing was performed with immunoSEQ multiplex PCR; in TCRdb, only in-frame clones are kept and a portion is missing. Among approximately 76,000 clones listed, more than 70% were seen once. The CDR3 is 17 residues long. The sample belongs to a study of T cells in localized non-small cell lung cancer. Study results and limitations: Uninvolved adjacent lung had the highest recorded T cell clonality, with tumor below it. A single tumor region was sequenced, leaving heterogeneity possible. Higher T cell density in the blood was associated with longer overall survival, whereas higher adjacent-lung clonality associated with shorter survival. In adjacent lung appeared a median approximately 57 of the top 100 tumor clones.

This chain connects TRBV12-2 to TRBJ1-5; no check of the table's D call, TRBD1, against the DNA was made. TRBV12-2 is a pseudogene locus. The source was peripheral blood, collected before any cancer treatment. The receptor comes from a female donor aged 60 or older with stage I lung adenocarcinoma. The CDR3 DNA follows: TGTGCAAGTCGCTTCCTAAACACCAGGGTCCGTAGTCAGCCCCAGCATTTT. This gives the protein CASRFLNTRVRSQPQHF.